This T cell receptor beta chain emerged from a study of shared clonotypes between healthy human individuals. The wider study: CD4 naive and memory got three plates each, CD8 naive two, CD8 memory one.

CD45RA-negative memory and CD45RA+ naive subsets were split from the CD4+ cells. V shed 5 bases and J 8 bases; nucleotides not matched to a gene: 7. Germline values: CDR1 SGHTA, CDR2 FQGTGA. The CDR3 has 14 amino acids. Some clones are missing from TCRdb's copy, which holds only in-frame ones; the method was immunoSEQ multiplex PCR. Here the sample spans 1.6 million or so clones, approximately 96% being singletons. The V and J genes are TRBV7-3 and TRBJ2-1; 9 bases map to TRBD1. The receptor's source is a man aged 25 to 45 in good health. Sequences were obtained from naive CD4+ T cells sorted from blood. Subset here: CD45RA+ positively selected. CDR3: CASSPGTGSYEQFF. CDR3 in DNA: TGTGCCAGCAGCCCAGGGACAGGGTCGTATGAGCAGTTCTTC.